These T cell receptor beta chains were read from a single sample in a study of blood T cell repertoires in COVID-19. Profiled with immunoSEQ multiplex PCR; TCRdb holds only in-frame clones, not every one. The sample includes roughly 350,000 clones, around 87% of them seen just once. The sequenced sample was peripheral blood. These receptors came from a woman in her 30s with COVID-19, enrolled during active disease. CDR3s include the opening cysteine and the closing phenylalanine or tryptophan. A D gene is named only where the DNA matches it firmly. Clone size is stated in some rows and not others, as once, few, many or a class when expanded.

TRBV28	-	TRBJ2-1	TRBD1	TGTGCCAGCAGCGACAGGGATGAGCAGTTCTTC	CASSDRDEQFF
TRBV28	once	TRBJ2-7	TRBD1	TGTGCCAGCAGTCTGGACAGGTGGGTCTCCTACGAGCAGTACTTC	CASSLDRWVSYEQYF
TRBV6-2/TRBV6-3	-	TRBJ2-6	-	TGTGCCAGCAGTTACAGCGATTCGGTCTCTGGGGCCAACGTCCTGACTTTC	CASSYSDSVSGANVLTF
TRBV7-2	-	TRBJ2-7	-	TGTGCCAGCAGTCCTTCAGGGTTGGGGGAGCAGTACTTC	CASSPSGLGEQYF
TRBV27	-	TRBJ1-5	TRBD1	TGTGCCAGCAGTTTCAGGGGGTATCAGCCCCAGCATTTT	CASSFRGYQPQHF
TRBV12-3/TRBV12-4	-	TRBJ1-1	-	TGTGCCAGCAGTCCTGCGCTGAACACTGAAGCTTTCTTT	CASSPALNTEAFF
TRBV6-5	-	TRBJ1-6	-	TGTGCCAGCGGGGGGTCGACGTGGCCCCTCCACTTT	CASGGSTWPLHF
TRBV30	-	TRBJ1-2	TRBD1	TGTGCCTGGTACAGGGGTAGCGGCTACACCTTC	CAWYRGSGYTF
TRBV5-1	-	TRBJ2-3	-	TGCACCAGCAGCTTTCAGGGGACAGATACGCAGTATTTT	CTSSFQGTDTQYF
TRBV9	-	TRBJ2-6	-	TGTGCCAGCAGCGTGAGGCCTCGGGGGTACTACCACAATAGTTCTGGGGCCAACGTCCTGACTTTC	CASSVRPRGYYHNSSGANVLTF
TRBV19	-	TRBJ2-1	TRBD2	TGTGCCAGTAGTAGCGGGGGTTCCTACAATGAGCAGTTCTTC	CASSSGGSYNEQFF
TRBV28	-	TRBJ2-1	-	TGTGCCAGCAGTTTATCCCTCCAGGTTAATGAGCAGTTCTTC	CASSLSLQVNEQFF
TRBV4-2	-	TRBJ2-1	-	TGTGCCAGCAGCCAGCCCCTGACTAGGAGGTACAATGAGCAGTTCTTC	CASSQPLTRRYNEQFF
TRBV7-9	-	TRBJ2-6	TRBD1	TGTGCCAGCAGCTTAGCGGGGACAGGGGGCTCTGGGGCCAACGTCCTGACTTTC	CASSLAGTGGSGANVLTF
TRBV10-1	-	TRBJ2-7	TRBD2	TGCGCCAGCAGCGCCGGCCTCTCAAGTATAGCGGGAGGGTTCCCTACCTACGAGCAGTACTTC	CASSAGLSSIAGGFPTYEQYF
TRBV5-1	-	TRBJ1-1	-	TGCGCCAGCAGCCCGGGACTGATGAACACTGAAGCTTTCTTT	CASSPGLMNTEAFF
TRBV9	-	TRBJ2-7	-	TGTGCCAGCAACCTCGAAGGACAGAGCTCCTACGAGCAGTACTTC	CASNLEGQSSYEQYF
TRBV28	-	TRBJ2-3	TRBD2	TGTGCCAGCAGTTTCCAAGCGGGAGGGGGATATGGCACAGATACGCAGTATTTT	CASSFQAGGGYGTDTQYF
TRBV27	-	TRBJ2-7	-	TGTGCCAGCAGTTTGACAGTGGCCTACGAGCAGTACTTC	CASSLTVAYEQYF
TRBV7-9	-	TRBJ2-1	-	TGTGCCAGCAGCGCGGGTGCCTACAATGAGCAGTTCTTC	CASSAGAYNEQFF
TRBV24-1	-	TRBJ1-2	-	TGTGCCACCAGTGATTCAGGAGGGAACTATGGCTACACCTTC	CATSDSGGNYGYTF
TRBV5-1	-	TRBJ2-3	-	TGCGCCAGCAGCTGGGGAGGAGATACGCAGTATTTT	CASSWGGDTQYF
TRBV2	once	TRBJ2-2	-	TGTGCCAGCTTAGGGGGAACTTTCGACGGGGAGCTGTTTTTT	CASLGGTFDGELFF
TRBV18	-	TRBJ1-2	-	TGTGCCAGCTACGGTCAGGGAAGAGACGCGTATGGCTACACCTTC	CASYGQGRDAYGYTF
TRBV10-2	-	TRBJ2-5	-	TGCGCCAGCAGGGGACTTCTGGGCGCGGGTATCGAGACCCAGTACTTC	CASRGLLGAGIETQYF
TRBV7-6	-	TRBJ2-2	-	TGTGCCAGCAGCTTAGCCGGGGAGCGGACGGTCGGGGAGCTGTTTTTT	CASSLAGERTVGELFF
TRBV30	once	TRBJ2-1	TRBD2	TGTGCCTGGAGTCCCTTTCTAGCGGGGGCCAATGAGCAGTTCTTC	CAWSPFLAGANEQFF
TRBV29-1	-	TRBJ1-1	-	TGCAGCGTTGAAGACGGGGGGCGCGAAGCTTTCTTT	CSVEDGGREAFF
TRBV27	once	TRBJ2-3	-	TGTGCCACCGCCGCGGGGACAGATACGCAGTATTTT	CATAAGTDTQYF
TRBV28	-	TRBJ1-1	TRBD1	TGTGCCAGCAGTTTACGCCCCGGGACAGAGACTGAAGCTTTCTTT	CASSLRPGTETEAFF
TRBV28	-	TRBJ2-2	-	TGTGCCAGCAGTTTTAACAGAGTTAACACCGGGGAGCTGTTTTTT	CASSFNRVNTGELFF
TRBV9	-	TRBJ2-1	TRBD2	TGTGCCAGCAGTGAATTGGGACTAGCGGGAGAGCAGTTCTTC	CASSELGLAGEQFF
TRBV28	-	TRBJ1-1	-	TGTGCCAGCGGTCCGACAGGCAACACTGAAGCTTTCTTT	CASGPTGNTEAFF
TRBV29-1	once	TRBJ2-7	TRBD1	TGCAGCGTTGGAAGGGGGCGGGACGAGCAGTACTTC	CSVGRGRDEQYF
TRBV7-2	-	TRBJ1-2	-	TGTGCCAGCAGCCTACTAGCAGGCGGGGGCCGTGGCTATGGCTACACCTTC	CASSLLAGGGRGYGYTF
TRBV6-1	-	TRBJ1-5	-	TGTGCCAGCAGTGGGGGGGGGAACCCTCTTGATCAGCCCCAGCATTTT	CASSGGGNPLDQPQHF
TRBV28	-	TRBJ1-2	-	TGTGCCAGCAGTTTAGACTCATCGAGCCACTATGGCTACACCTTC	CASSLDSSSHYGYTF
TRBV28	-	TRBJ2-3	TRBD1	TGTGCCACGGGAGACAGGGGGAGGGCAGATACGCAGTATTTT	CATGDRGRADTQYF
TRBV15	-	TRBJ1-4	-	TGTGCCACCAGCAGGGGAGATACAACTAATGAAAAACTGTTTTTT	CATSRGDTTNEKLFF
TRBV10-3	-	TRBJ2-6	TRBD1	TGTGCCATCAGTGGGATATTACAGGGGGACCTCTCTGGGGCCAACGTCCTGACTTTC	CAISGILQGDLSGANVLTF
TRBV28	-	TRBJ2-7	TRBD2	TGTGCCAGCAGTTCGGTTTTTGGGAGGGTAACTATCTACGAGCAGTACTTC	CASSSVFGRVTIYEQYF
TRBV4-3	-	TRBJ1-3	TRBD1	TGCGCCAGCAGCCAAGAGGACAGGGGATCCGACTCTGGAAACACCATATATTTT	CASSQEDRGSDSGNTIYF
TRBV19	few	TRBJ1-5	-	TGTGCCAGTACCAGGGTCTCGGGCAGCAGCAATCAGCCCCAGCATTTT	CASTRVSGSSNQPQHF
TRBV9	-	TRBJ2-5	TRBD2	TGTGCCAGCAGCGTAGGTCCCCCGGGGCGGGAGGCAGGGACCCAGTACTTC	CASSVGPPGREAGTQYF
TRBV24-1	-	TRBJ1-2	TRBD1	TGTGCCACCAGTGATTCGACAGGGGGGAAGGCTGGCTACACCTTC	CATSDSTGGKAGYTF
TRBV2	-	TRBJ1-5	TRBD1	TGTGCCAGCAGCAGACAGGGGGCGAACAATCAGCCCCAGCATTTT	CASSRQGANNQPQHF
TRBV30	-	TRBJ1-1	-	TGTGCCTGGAGTGTGTATACTGAAGCTTTCTTT	CAWSVYTEAFF
TRBV6-6	-	TRBJ1-6	-	TGTGCCAGCAGTTACACAGTCTCCTATAATTCACCCCTCCACTTT	CASSYTVSYNSPLHF
TRBV18	-	TRBJ1-2	-	TGTGCCAGCTCACCAGGGCGCGGGGATCGCAGCTACACCTTC	CASSPGRGDRSYTF
TRBV12-3/TRBV12-4	-	TRBJ1-2	TRBD1	TGTGCCAGCACTCAGGGGGCTAACTATGGCTACACCTTC	CASTQGANYGYTF
TRBV14	-	TRBJ1-2	TRBD1	TGTGCCAGCAGCCGGAACAGGGGGCCAGGCTATGGCTACACCTTC	CASSRNRGPGYGYTF
TRBV12-3/TRBV12-4	-	TRBJ1-6	TRBD1	TGTGCCAGCAGTTTACAGGGGGCACCCCTCCACTTT	CASSLQGAPLHF
TRBV5-8	-	TRBJ2-6	TRBD1	TGTGCCAGCAGCTCGGGGACAGGGGGCGGTGGGGCCAACGTCCTGACTTTC	CASSSGTGGGGANVLTF
TRBV5-1	-	TRBJ1-1	-	TGCGCCAGCAGCCCCGAGTCCCCGGGGAAGAACACTGAAGCTTTCTTT	CASSPESPGKNTEAFF